Sequencing of this T cell receptor beta chain was carried out in a study of identical twins (dated by TCRdb to between 2015 and 2016). Context from the whole study: TCR alpha and beta repertoires from monozygotic twins, unrelated adults of various ages and cord blood were deep-sequenced to test whether fetal clonotypes persist. To rule out contamination, the twin experiments were replicated at different times with different library preparation protocols. Broad study findings and their caveats: Out-of-frame TCR alpha sharing in monozygotic twins was systematically underestimated by recombination models, whereas sharing between unrelated individuals was in agreement with the recombination models. A weaker excess of twin sharing was found in beta out-of-frame sequences because the signal-to-noise ratio was lowered by fewer shared sequences. Zero-insertion analyses could be partly confounded by invariant T cells such as MAIT and iNKT, though diverse VJ usage argued against such confounding for most clonotypes. Conclusions relied on cross-sectional statistical analysis, since the same donors could not be followed over many years. Out-of-frame TCR alpha sequences shared between twins showed an excess of low generation-probability sequences compared with coincidental sharing between unrelated individuals. Abundant cord blood beta clonotypes had fewer insertions, young adult naive repertoires showed a similar but weaker trend, and memory repertoires showed no such trend.

Only healthy Caucasian donors were included. Three pairs of female monozygotic twins, all aged about 18 to 30 years, made up the twin cohort. RNA for TCR libraries was isolated from peripheral blood mononuclear cells. Only a few counts were recorded for this clonotype. The specificity of this receptor is unknown. No base quality information exists; no much larger clone differs at one position. Libraries were made using 5' RACE. The instrument was an Illumina HiSeq 2000. Template switching introduced a universal primer binding site; the final cDNA contained a unique molecular identifier, enabling accurate counting of TCR cDNA molecules. Specific primers in the conserved constant-segment region were used to synthesize first-strand cDNA for the TCR alpha and beta chains. Each cDNA library was double barcoded, with a SMART-Mk sample barcode plus Illumina barcodes, to control for contamination. Two successive PCR steps introduced TruSeq adapter sequences along with Illumina sample barcodes. The TCR alpha and beta cDNA libraries were sequenced on the Illumina HiSeq platform using custom primers. The study's own analysis went as follows. Unique molecular identifiers were extracted from raw reads with MiGEC, and CDR3 positions were determined with MiXCR. For each individual, recombination models were inferred using an EM algorithm with the repgenHMM and IGoR tools. Shared clonotypes were analyzed with the tcR package in R, and sharing was normalized by the product of cloneset sizes. Out-of-frame nonproductive sequences were analyzed to study raw recombination free of thymic and clonal selection effects. The public sequencing data were trimmed at Q25 with fastp and processed into clonotypes with MiXCR by TCRdb, which kept only in-frame beta chains. Every entry covers one CDR3 protein and lists the most common genes and DNA from its rows. The V and J calls here are based on TCRdb, not the publication. A total of some 760,000 distinct CDR3 sequences appear in this sample, 15% to 20% of them only once. The leading ten clones occupy around 14% of the sample.

In addition, the sample was reused for a study of T cells expressing NK-cell markers. The second paper states: In sorted CD3+CD56+NKG2C+, CD3+CD56+NKG2C- and CD3+CD56-NKG2C+ T-cell subsets from 7 to 9 donors, TCR beta-chain repertoires were profiled. Seven of the eight sequenced donors were HCMV-seropositive and one was HCMV-seronegative. In several experiments an anti-gammadeltaTCR antibody was added to restrict sorting to alphabetaTCR-expressing T cells. In roughly six donors, the dominant CD3+CD56+NKG2C+ clonotypes ranked among the top 10 CD8+ clonotypes, making up 1.0-7.0% of CD8+ T cells. Those dominant clonotypes were again the most abundant among CD3+CD56-NKG2C+ cells in a handful of donors, at about 28.3-65%. Whether the expanded NKG2C-expressing T cell clones were specific for HCMV antigens remained unclear. The eight sequenced donors were randomly selected healthy volunteers, three men and five women. HCMV serostatus was determined by detecting HCMV-specific IgG in serum with a commercial ELISA kit. For about 6 donors, bulk peripheral blood T-cell repertoires were additionally sequenced from unsorted PBMC. MIGEC handled demultiplexing of the reads and grouping by UMI, while MiTCR was used to assemble and quantify clonotypes. To exclude erroneous sequences, any TCR cDNA sequence not supported by at least two reads was discarded. Downstream repertoire analysis used the tcR package, and clonotypes were matched across fractions by CDR3 nucleotide sequence plus V segment. Antigen specificity was annotated against VDJdb with VDJmatch, allowing one amino acid substitution in CDR3.

The TCR was taken from a young woman in good health. Sequencing input: PBMCs.

The CDR3 here reads CASSYLAGVDTDTQYF. At the DNA level, the sequence is TGTGCCAGCAGTTACTTGGCGGGAGTGGACACAGATACGCAGTATTTT. The chain employs TRBV6-5 and TRBJ2-3, with 7 central nucleotides matching TRBD2. The germline V gene specifies MNHEY as CDR1 and SVGAGI as CDR2. Germline trimming: 1 base from V, 2 bases from J; junction bases outside gene matches: 6. The CDR3 sequence holds 16 residues, the cysteine and phenylalanine included. The entry retains the CDR3 DNA only, 48 bases that are in frame from base 1.